These 14 T cell receptor beta chains came from one sample sequenced in a study of T cell repertoires in cytomegalovirus infection. TCRdb re-derived calls from the reads in MiXCR, one entry per CDR3 protein. The table includes some 350,000 distinct CDR3 sequences, approximately 18% detected once. Specimen: PBMCs. These receptors were collected from a human donor in good health (CMV status not recorded). Some clones in this sample may be carry-over from other donors' samples.

A few counts support this clonotype. The rearrangement joins TRBV4-1 to TRBJ2-4; either TRBD1 or TRBD2 may fit D (5 bases each). V gave up 1 base and J gave up 8 bases, with 21 bases separating them. From germline, CDR1 is MGHRA and CDR2 YSYEKL. The CDR3 covers 17 residues. CDR3 residues: CASSQVASQPIQDIQYF. The CDR3 DNA sequence: TGCGCCAGCAGCCAAGTAGCGTCGCAACCAATACAGGACATTCAGTACTTC.

This clonotype showed up many times. The V call is TRBV7-2, the J call TRBJ1-5; tentative D call: TRBD1 (6 bases). CDR1 is SGHTA and CDR2 is FQGNSA in the germline V gene. Between the trimmed V and J ends, which lost 1 base and 7 bases, there was a span of 14 bases. The CDR3 runs 15 residues. CDR3 amino acids: CASSLGAGAGQPQHF. The CDR3 nucleotides read TGTGCCAGCAGCTTAGGGGCAGGGGCAGGGCAGCCCCAGCATTTT. The full variable domain, rest sourced from reference TRBV7-2 and TRBJ1-5, is GAGVSQSPSNKVTEKGKDVELRCDPISGHTALYWYRQSLGQGLEFLIYFQGNSAPDKSGLPSDRFSAERTGGSVSTLTIQRTQQEDSAVYLCASSLGAGAGQPQHFGDGTRLSIL.

The rearrangement joins TRBV5-6 to TRBJ1-1; D remains ambiguous. Germline CDR1 reads SGHDT; CDR2 reads YYEEEE. The CDR3 loop spans 15 amino acids. V was cut by 4 bases and J by 4 bases, with 17 bases left in between. The CDR3 loop reads CASSNIREGGTEAFF. CDR3 DNA: TGTGCCAGCAGCAATATCAGAGAGGGAGGCACTGAAGCTTTCTTT.

This clonotype was detected many times. This chain joins TRBV7-2 and TRBJ2-1; D might be TRBD1 or TRBD2, each matching 5 bases. Germline CDR1 SGHTA, CDR2 FQGNSA. The germline V and J ends were trimmed by 1 base and 3 bases, with 7 bases remaining between them. This CDR3 is 14 amino acids long. The CDR3, as DNA: TGTGCCAGCAGCTTAGGGGGGTTCTACAATGAGCAGTTCTTC. Its protein is CASSLGGFYNEQFF. The whole variable domain, filled in from reference TRBV7-2 and TRBJ2-1, reads GAGVSQSPSNKVTEKGKDVELRCDPISGHTALYWYRQSLGQGLEFLIYFQGNSAPDKSGLPSDRFSAERTGGSVSTLTIQRTQQEDSAVYLCASSLGGFYNEQFFGPGTRLTVL.

This clonotype occurred a few times. The chain couples TRBV7-2 to TRBJ1-2, with 7 bases fitting TRBD1. The CDR3 extends over 13 amino acids. After removal of 6 bases from V and 8 bases from J, the junction contained 9 bases not matched to a gene. The V gene's germline CDR1 is SGHTA and CDR2 FQGNSA. The CDR3 is CASSQYRGSGYTF. The CDR3 DNA reads TGTGCCAGCAGTCAGTACAGGGGAAGCGGCTACACCTTC.

CDR3 amino acids: CASSLVGGPLDTQYF. The CDR3 nucleotides are TGTGCCAGCAGTTTAGTGGGAGGGCCCCTAGATACGCAGTATTTT. The chain joins TRBV12-3 or TRBV12-4 to TRBJ2-3; 7 bases are shared with TRBD2. CDR3 size: 15 residues. The V segment lost 1 base and the J segment 5 bases; nucleotides outside the gene matches: 6.

The V and J genes are TRBV7-2 and TRBJ2-1; D uncertain. Trimming took 5 bases from V and 8 from J, leaving 7 bases between them. The germline V gene has CDR1 SGHTA and CDR2 FQGNSA. The CDR3 consists of 11 residues. The DNA of the CDR3 is TGTGCCAGCAGCCCCCGGCATGAGCAGTTCTTC. This sequence encodes CASSPRHEQFF.

The sample holds many counts of this clonotype. The CDR3 sequence is CASSQTGEALAQYF. CDR3 nucleotide sequence: TGCGCCAGCAGCCAGACCGGGGAGGCGTTGGCCCAGTACTTC. V usage is TRBV4-1 and J usage is TRBJ2-5, with a weak D call TRBD2 (6 bases). The CDR3 covers 14 residues. Per germline, CDR1 MGHRA and CDR2 YSYEKL. The germline V and J ends were trimmed by 3 bases and 9 bases, with 17 bases remaining between them.

The rearrangement joins TRBV15 to TRBJ2-7; D call uncertain. Trimming pared 4 bases from V and 3 bases from J, leaving 7 bases between. The CDR3 length is 12 residues. Germline CDR1 reads LNHNV; CDR2 reads YYDKDF (reference sequence). The CDR3 reads CATSNFSYEQYF. The DNA for the CDR3 is TGTGCCACCAGCAACTTCAGCTACGAGCAGTACTTC.

This clonotype was seen a single time. V and J are TRBV14 and TRBJ1-2; D possibly corresponds to TRBD1 (5 bases). The V gene lost 1 base and the J gene lost 2 bases, with 14 bases spanning the gap. Germline V CDR1 and CDR2: SGHDN, FVKESK. The CDR3 runs to 16 residues. CDR3 residues: CASSQVRRWGNYGYTF. CDR3 in DNA: TGTGCCAGCAGCCAAGTTCGGCGCTGGGGGAACTATGGCTACACCTTC.

CDR3 amino acids: CASSEGQGNQPQHF. In DNA form, the CDR3 reads TGTGCCAGCAGCGAAGGACAGGGAAATCAGCCCCAGCATTTT. V usage is TRBV7-2 and J usage is TRBJ1-5; the match to TRBD1 covers 8 bases. Trimming removed 5 bases from V and 4 bases from J; junction bases left unmatched: 4. Looked up from germline, CDR1 is SGHTA and CDR2 is FQGNSA. The CDR3 is 14 amino acids.

The chain has TRBV2 and TRBJ1-2, with D tentatively TRBD1 (5 bases). V lost 6 bases and J lost 2, with 7 bases in between. Germline assignment: CDR1 SNHLY and CDR2 FYNNEI. The CDR3 is 12 residues long. The CDR3 DNA sequence: TGTGCCAGCAGGGGGGGAAACTATGGCTACACCTTC. Protein sequence: CASRGGNYGYTF.

The V call is TRBV7-2, the J call TRBJ2-5; no clear D gene. The CDR3 is made up of 16 amino acids. Germline CDR1 reads SGHTA; CDR2 reads FQGNSA. The V end lost 4 bases, the J end lost 7 bases, and 22 bases lay between the germline ends. The chain's CDR3 is CASSSTAATSSVTQYF. DNA of the CDR3: TGTGCCAGCAGCTCCACGGCGGCGACCTCGAGTGTGACCCAGTACTTC. Full variable domain (missing parts from reference TRBV7-2 and TRBJ2-5): GAGVSQSPSNKVTEKGKDVELRCDPISGHTALYWYRQSLGQGLEFLIYFQGNSAPDKSGLPSDRFSAERTGGSVSTLTIQRTQQEDSAVYLCASSSTAATSSVTQYFGPGTRLLVL.

The rearrangement uses TRBV5-1 and TRBJ1-2; 7 positions agree with TRBD1. The V gene end was trimmed by 0 bases and the J gene end by 8 bases; junction bases not matched to a gene: 10. This CDR3 is 15 amino acids long. Germline V CDR1 and CDR2: SGHRS, YFSETQ. Here the CDR3 reads CASSLGDSRLPGYTF. DNA for the CDR3: TGCGCCAGCAGCTTGGGGGACAGTCGCCTTCCCGGCTACACCTTC.